What follows is one TCR beta chain and its context. These data are taken from a study of blood T cell repertoires in COVID-19. Overall study: The United States, Italy and Spain provided the acute and convalescent COVID-19 samples.

V dropped 3 bases and J dropped 1 base, with 13 bases sitting between them. The germline CDR1 and CDR2 sequences are LGHNA and YSLEER. The CDR3 is made up of 17 amino acids. Clones were read by immunoSEQ multiplex PCR, and TCRdb kept only the in-frame ones, dropping some. The sample lists 75,000 to 95,000 clones; around three quarters were seen once. The receptor comes from a woman aged 60 to 75 in a cohort sampled during active or convalescent COVID-19. The chain couples TRBV4-3 to TRBJ2-6, with D possibly TRBD1 on 5 matching bases. The sequenced sample consisted of peripheral blood. CDR3 amino acids: CASSHKGPMSGANVLTF. CDR3 nucleotide sequence: TGCGCCAGCAGCCATAAGGGGCCCATGTCTGGGGCCAACGTCCTGACTTTC.